This is a list of T cell receptor beta chains from one sample in a study of blood T cell repertoires in COVID-19. Measured with immunoSEQ multiplex PCR; TCRdb has only the in-frame clones, and not every one. The sample yields roughly 270,000 clones, approximately 86% seen once. The sequenced material came from peripheral blood. The origin of the receptors is a man between 18 and 29 years old with active or convalescent COVID-19. Each CDR3 is given without its conserved first and last residue. Fields, in order: J gene, V gene, CDR3 protein.

>TRBJ1-4|TRBV28
ASSSRQGRNEKLF
>TRBJ1-2|TRBV9
ASSVGVGAHYGYT
>TRBJ2-1|TRBV18
ASSLEGAYNEQF
>TRBJ1-3|TRBV13
ASSLGRGAGNTIY
>TRBJ1-5|TRBV2
ASSEGRSNQPQH
>TRBJ1-6|TRBV19
ASSIATGNSPLH
>TRBJ2-1|TRBV11-2
ASSSYSLRGGGLYNEQF
>TRBJ1-1|TRBV19
ASSDETGRAEAF
>TRBJ1-4|TRBV18
ASSPRTGGRGEKLF
>TRBJ2-1|TRBV5-6
ASSFGLAGESYNEQF
>TRBJ1-1|TRBV11-2
ASSLATETEAF
>TRBJ2-2|TRBV6-4
ASRKQGTTGELF
>TRBJ2-7|TRBV6-5
ASTAAGRSYEQY
>TRBJ2-7|TRBV19
ASRASGTRRTEQY
>TRBJ1-2|TRBV9
ASSVEGVSSYGYT
>TRBJ2-1|TRBV10-1
ASSLAGGSYNEQF
>TRBJ1-6|TRBV6-6
ASSSLGQGANSPLH
>TRBJ1-4|TRBV27
ATGRDNEKLF
>TRBJ2-2|TRBV5-6
ASSMRYTGELF
>TRBJ2-7|TRBV3-1/TRBV3-2
ASSQEGGQGYEQY
>TRBJ2-7|TRBV5-4
ASSTGGEQY
>TRBJ2-7|TRBV3-1/TRBV3-2
ASSHQVRRGVPYEQY
>TRBJ2-1|TRBV5-6
ASSLYPSWSRSYNEQF
>TRBJ1-2|TRBV29-1
SVRHSYRDGYT
>TRBJ1-2|TRBV19
ASSLSMTAWAYGYT
>TRBJ2-7|TRBV24-1
ATSGVRQGQGGSYEQY
>TRBJ1-3|TRBV4-2
ASSHLTGLGSGSGNTIY
>TRBJ1-1|TRBV3-1/TRBV3-2
ASSQVSGVEAF
>TRBJ2-2|TRBV27
ASSLMFSGGAWELF
>TRBJ1-4|TRBV3-1/TRBV3-2
ASSGQGNEKLF
>TRBJ1-2|TRBV18
ASSPGQDVYGYT
>TRBJ1-1|TRBV5-1
ASSAQSKEAF
>TRBJ2-3|TRBV20-1
TAQGPDTQY
>TRBJ2-7|TRBV27
ASSFTLGQGYAQY
>TRBJ1-4|TRBV7-2
ASRQRTGFNEKLF
>TRBJ2-1|TRBV25-1
ASSEFAGDEQF
>TRBJ1-2|TRBV7-2
ASSLTDGLYGYT
>TRBJ1-2|TRBV5-4
ASSRGEVGYT
>TRBJ2-2|TRBV9
ASSVGPGQRSTGELF
>TRBJ1-2|TRBV7-3
ASSQTGGGYGYT
>TRBJ2-7|TRBV7-6
ASSPLRGLAGISYEQY
>TRBJ2-5|TRBV5-1
ASSLPSPETQY
>TRBJ1-1|TRBV5-5
ASSLNSGNTEAF
>TRBJ1-5|TRBV4-1
ASSISDSSNQPQH
>TRBJ1-1|TRBV18
ASSPAQGGTEAF
>TRBJ1-1|TRBV7-6
ASSLGMLENTEAF
>TRBJ1-2|TRBV3-1/TRBV3-2
ASSQSEDRDTGYT
>TRBJ2-3|TRBV7-6
ASSPVRLAGGRTDTQY
>TRBJ2-7|TRBV3-1/TRBV3-2
ASSYSVYEQY